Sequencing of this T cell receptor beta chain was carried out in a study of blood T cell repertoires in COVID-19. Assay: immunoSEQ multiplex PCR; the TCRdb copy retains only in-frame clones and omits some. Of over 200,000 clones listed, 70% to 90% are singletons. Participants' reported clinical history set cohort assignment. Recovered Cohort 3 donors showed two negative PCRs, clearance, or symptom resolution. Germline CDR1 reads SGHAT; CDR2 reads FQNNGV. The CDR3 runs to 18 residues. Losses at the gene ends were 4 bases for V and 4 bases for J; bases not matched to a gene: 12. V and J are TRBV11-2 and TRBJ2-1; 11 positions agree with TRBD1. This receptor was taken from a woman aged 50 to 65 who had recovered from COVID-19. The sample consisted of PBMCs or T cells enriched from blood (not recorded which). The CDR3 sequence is CASSWDAGTGGKYNEQFF. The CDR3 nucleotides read TGTGCCAGCAGCTGGGATGCCGGGACAGGGGGAAAGTACAATGAGCAGTTCTTC.